Each of the 28 T cell receptor beta chains below was sequenced from the same sample in a study of PD-1 blockade in mismatch repair-deficient tumors. Repertoires were generated with immunoSEQ multiplex PCR, while TCRdb's copy carries only in-frame clones and drops some. The table includes tens of thousands of clones, roughly 80% detected once. The sequenced sample was peripheral blood, obtained 44 weeks after starting pembrolizumab. The receptors were gathered from an adult with mismatch repair-deficient cancer.

The chain joins TRBV10-3 to TRBJ2-7, with 7 bases identical to TRBD2. This CDR3 has 14 residues. V dropped 4 bases and J dropped 2; count of bases not matched to a gene: 5. Germline V gene sequence: CDR1 ENHRY, CDR2 SYGVKD. CDR3 residues: CAISGLANPYEQYF. The CDR3 DNA follows: TGTGCCATCAGTGGACTAGCCAATCCCTACGAGCAGTACTTC.

This chain links TRBV6-4 with TRBJ2-1; the D gene is possibly TRBD2 (6 bases). CDR1 and CDR2 (germline): MRHNA, SNTAGT. V was cut by 0 bases and J by 0 bases, with 15 bases left in between. The CDR3 consists of 18 residues. CDR3 sequence reads: CASSDSIRKTSSYNEQFF. The CDR3 DNA sequence: TGTGCCAGCAGTGACTCAATACGAAAGACTAGCTCCTACAATGAGCAGTTCTTC.

This chain joins TRBV5-1 and TRBJ2-1; weak D call: TRBD2 (5 bases). The CDR3 is 15 residues long. V lost 5 bases and J lost 2, with 14 bases in between. CDR1 is SGHRS, CDR2 YFSETQ, per germline. Written as DNA, the CDR3 is TGCGCCAGCAGTTTAGCGTCGAGCCCCTACAATGAGCAGTTCTTC. It is translated as CASSLASSPYNEQFF.

This chain joins TRBV29-1 and TRBJ2-7, with D possibly matching TRBD1 (6 bases). V was shortened by 6 bases and J by 6 bases, with 15 bases between the two germline ends. This CDR3 has 12 residues. Germline-derived CDR1 and CDR2 are SQVTM and ANQGSEA. The CDR3 reads CSVKDSLGEQYF. The CDR3 DNA reads TGCAGCGTCAAGGACAGTCTTGGCGAGCAGTACTTC.

The chain joins TRBV2 to TRBJ1-2; D is possibly TRBD1 (5 bases). Trimming removed 1 base at V and 7 bases at J, with 19 bases between. This CDR3 is 16 amino acids long. In germline, CDR1 is SNHLY, CDR2 FYNNEI. This CDR3 reads CASSEGGGGYISGYTF. Here the CDR3 DNA reads TGTGCCAGCAGTGAAGGGGGCGGGGGATATATATCTGGCTACACCTTC.

The CDR3 loop reads CASSQRSSGSLSETQYF. CDR3 sequence (DNA): TGTGCCAGCAGCCAACGTAGTAGCGGGAGTTTGTCCGAGACCCAGTACTTC. The genes are TRBV4-2 and TRBJ2-5; 9 bases fit TRBD2. In germline, CDR1 is LGHNA, CDR2 YNFKEQ. The CDR3 consists of 17 residues. J lost 5 bases, V lost 2 bases, and 12 bases had no gene match.

This clone was picked up a small number of times. The V gene is TRBV6-5, the J gene TRBJ1-5; D is ambiguous. The CDR3 loop spans 13 amino acids. V was clipped by 5 bases and J by 4 bases, with 9 bases between them. Germline V gives CDR1 MNHEY, CDR2 SVGAGI. Here the CDR3 DNA reads TGTGCCAGCAGTGAAAACGAAAATCAGCCCCAGCATTTT. Translated: CASSENENQPQHF.

V gene TRBV5-5 combines with J gene TRBJ2-1; no firm D call. The V end was cut by 4 bases, the J end by 0 bases, with 17 bases between. The CDR3 totals 17 residues. Germline V gene sequence: CDR1 SGHKS, CDR2 YYEKEE (reference sequence). In DNA form, the CDR3 reads TGTGCCAGCAGCCAAGACGGATTGGACCTCTCCTACAATGAGCAGTTCTTC. This encodes CASSQDGLDLSYNEQFF.

The chain joins TRBV5-4 to TRBJ2-5; TRBD2 matches 11 bases. The junction had 5 bases not matched to a gene; V was cut back by 4 bases and J by 3 bases. The CDR3 totals 15 residues. Germline V gene sequence: CDR1 SGHNT, CDR2 YYREEE (reference sequence). CDR3 DNA: TGTGCCAGCAGCGGAATACTAGCGGGAGAAGAGACCCAGTACTTC. Amino acids: CASSGILAGEETQYF. The full variable domain, in which reference TRBV5-4 and TRBJ2-5 provide the parts outside the CDR3, is ETGVTQSPTHLIKTRGQQVTLRCSSQSGHNTVSWYQQALGQGPQFIFQYYREEENGRGNFPPRFSGLQFPNYSSELNVNALELDDSALYLCASSGILAGEETQYFGPGTRLLVL.

The gene calls are TRBV29-1 and TRBJ2-5; 8 bases align to TRBD2. J lost 1 base, V lost 3 bases, and 7 bases had no gene match. The CDR3 consists of 15 residues. CDR1 and CDR2 from the germline V gene are SQVTM and ANQGSEA. CDR3 DNA sequence: TGCAGCGTTGATAATCCCCTAGCGGGCCAAGAGACCCAGTACTTC. This codes for CSVDNPLAGQETQYF.

This chain joins TRBV23-1 and TRBJ1-2, with TRBD1 matching over 8 bases. TRBV23-1 is recorded as an ORF, its role being uncertain. Trimming cost V 6 bases and J 4 bases; bases outside gene matches: 16. CDR3 length: 17 amino acids. CDR3 bases: TGCGCCAGCAGCCCCCCGATCTTTGGGACAGGAACCTATGGCTACACCTTC. Translated, it gives CASSPPIFGTGTYGYTF.

This CDR3 is CASSRLAGPYEQYF. CDR3 in DNA: TGTGCCAGCAGTAGACTAGCGGGACCCTACGAGCAGTACTTC. The V gene is TRBV6-6, the J gene TRBJ2-7; 11 bases are a match to TRBD2. Germline CDR1 is MNHNY and CDR2 is SVGAGI (reference sequence). Trimming cost V 5 bases and J 2 bases; bases outside gene matches: 2. The CDR3 is 14 residues long.

The chain recombines TRBV2 with TRBJ1-3; D not certain. Trimming removed 8 bases at V and 1 base at J, with 15 bases between. Looked up from germline, CDR1 is SNHLY and CDR2 is FYNNEI. The CDR3 totals 15 residues. The chain's CDR3 is CASQPDSRSGNTIYF. Here the CDR3 DNA reads TGTGCCAGCCAGCCGGACTCCAGGTCTGGAAACACCATATATTTT. The variable domain in full, with the rest retrieved from reference TRBV2 and TRBJ1-3, is EPEVTQTPSHQVTQMGQEVILRCVPISNHLYFYWYRQILGQKVEFLVSFYNNEISEKSEIFDDQFSVERPDGSNFTLKIRSTKLEDSAMYFCASQPDSRSGNTIYFGEGSWLTVV.

For the CDR3, the DNA is TGTGCCAGCAGCTTAGCGTTCGGTGGCGCAGATACGCAGTATTTT. It translates to CASSLAFGGADTQYF. The chain uses TRBV7-9 and TRBJ2-3; D is unresolved. CDR3 size: 15 residues. Germline lookup yields CDR1 SEHNR and CDR2 FQNEAQ (reference sequence). The V end was cut by 0 bases, the J end by 4 bases, with 11 bases between. Full variable domain (missing parts from reference TRBV7-9 and TRBJ2-3): DTGVSQNPRHKITKRGQNVTFRCDPISEHNRLYWYRQTLGQGPEFLTYFQNEAQLEKSRLLSDRFSAERPKGSFSTLEIQRTEQGDSAMYLCASSLAFGGADTQYFGPGTRLTVL.

In this sample, this clone turned up a few times. Written as DNA, the CDR3 is TGCGCCAGCAGCTTAACAGGGTACGAGCAGTACTTC. Its protein product is CASSLTGYEQYF. The rearrangement uses TRBV5-1 and TRBJ2-7; the D gene is possibly TRBD1 (6 bases). The CDR3 spans 12 residues. V lost 2 bases, J lost 4 bases, and 7 bases lay in between. Per the germline V gene, CDR1 is SGHRS and CDR2 is YFSETQ.

This clone was seen a handful of times. The rearrangement uses TRBV11-1 and TRBJ2-7; tentatively, D is TRBD2 (5 bases). V lost 5 bases and J 2 bases, leaving 10 bases between the germline ends. Looked up from germline, CDR1 is SGHAT and CDR2 is FQDESV (reference sequence). The CDR3 has 13 amino acids. Here the CDR3 reads CASSQVGAYEQYF. In DNA, the CDR3 is TGTGCCAGCAGCCAGGTGGGAGCCTACGAGCAGTACTTC.

This chain connects TRBV5-6 to TRBJ1-2, with D maybe TRBD1 (5 bases). V gave up 1 base and J gave up 4 bases, with 8 bases separating them. CDR1 and CDR2 from the germline V gene are SGHDT and YYEEEE. This CDR3 is built from 13 residues. The CDR3 DNA follows: TGTGCCAGCAGCTTGATGGGGCTCTATGGCTACACCTTC. It translates to CASSLMGLYGYTF.

In this sample, this clone turned up a few times. This sequence joins TRBV19 and TRBJ2-7; 7 bases map to TRBD1. V shed 2 bases, J shed 1 base, and the junction held 2 bases outside the gene matches. The CDR3 spans 14 residues. In germline, CDR1 is LNHDA, CDR2 SQIVND (reference sequence). Here the CDR3 reads CASSIQGQSYEQYF. The CDR3 DNA is TGTGCCAGTAGTATACAGGGACAGTCCTACGAGCAGTACTTC.

The chain links TRBV6-1 to TRBJ2-2; 12 bases are shared with TRBD1. The junction had 7 bases not matched to a gene; V was cut back by 3 bases and J by 8 bases. This CDR3 is 16 amino acids long. Germline loops: CDR1 MNHNS, CDR2 SASEGT. CDR3 nucleotides: TGTGCCAGCAGTGAGCCGGGACAGGGGGCGATGGGGGAGCTGTTTTTT. Amino acids: CASSEPGQGAMGELFF.

The V and J genes are TRBV19 and TRBJ2-7; no clear D. Germline CDR1 reads LNHDA; CDR2 reads SQIVND (reference sequence). The length of the CDR3 is 15 residues. V lost 6 bases to trimming and J lost 3 bases, with 18 bases between them. The CDR3 DNA is TGTGCCAGTAGGGAGTCCAGGACGCCGCACTACGAGCAGTACTTC. Translated: CASRESRTPHYEQYF.

This chain links TRBV2 with TRBJ2-3; D is ambiguous. V dropped 3 bases and J dropped 1 base, with 8 bases sitting between them. The germline CDR1 and CDR2 sequences are SNHLY and FYNNEI. The CDR3 covers 14 residues. The CDR3 protein is CASSDPTRTDTQYF. The CDR3 bases are TGTGCCAGCAGTGATCCAACGCGCACAGATACGCAGTATTTT.

The V call is TRBV7-3, the J call TRBJ2-3; 8 nucleotides match TRBD1. J was trimmed by 5 bases and V by 4 bases; bases with no gene match: 8. Germline CDR1 reads SGHTA; CDR2 reads FQGTGA. CDR3 size: 15 residues. CDR3 loop: CASSSDRVRGDTQYF. In DNA, the CDR3 is TGTGCCAGCAGCTCGGACAGGGTTAGGGGAGATACGCAGTATTTT.

The chain has TRBV6-6 and TRBJ2-7; 12 bases line up with TRBD2. V shed 5 bases and J 6 bases; nucleotides not matched to a gene: 8. In germline, CDR1 is MNHNY, CDR2 SVGAGI (reference sequence). The CDR3 extends over 15 amino acids. The CDR3 region is CASSPGLLAGGEQYF. DNA for the CDR3: TGTGCCAGCAGTCCCGGCTTACTAGCGGGAGGCGAGCAGTACTTC.

As for this clone: Compared with germline, one end of the junction differs, possibly owing to a read error. The rearrangement links TRBV7-7 to TRBJ2-5, with D tentatively TRBD2 (6 bases). Germline values: CDR1 SSHAT, CDR2 FNYEAQ (reference sequence). There are 13 residues in the CDR3. CDR3 sequence: CASSYAGLETQYF. As DNA, the CDR3 is TGTGCTAGCAGTTACGCGGGGCTGGAGACCCAGTACTTC. Filled out from reference TRBV7-7 and TRBJ2-5, the complete variable domain reads GAGVSQSPRYKVTKRGQDVTLRCDPISSHATLYWYQQALGQGPEFLTYFNYEAQPDKSGLPSDRFSAERPEGSISTLTIQRTEQRDSAMYRCASSYAGLETQYFGPGTRLLVL.

This clone was observed a single time. V is TRBV19 and J is TRBJ2-7; 7 bases are a match to TRBD1. V was clipped by 5 bases and J by 6 bases; unmatched bases: 4. The germline V gene has CDR1 LNHDA and CDR2 SQIVND (reference sequence). The CDR3 is 12 residues long. In nucleotides, the CDR3 is TGTGCCAGTAGTTTGACAGGGATCGAGCAGTACTTC. Protein product: CASSLTGIEQYF.

For the CDR3, the DNA is TGTGCCAGCTCAACAGGGTCTGGAAACACCATATATTTT. Its translation is CASSTGSGNTIYF. V is TRBV11-3 and J is TRBJ1-3, with D possibly TRBD1 on 6 matching bases. V lost 8 bases and J lost 1, with 9 bases in between. CDR1 and CDR2 (germline): SGHNT, YENEEA. CDR3 length: 13 residues.

The chain combines TRBV6-1 with TRBJ1-5; the match to TRBD1 covers 9 bases. This CDR3 has 15 amino acids. Germline V gene data show CDR1 as MNHNS and CDR2 as SASEGT. With 1 base clipped from V and 7 bases from J, the junction kept 5 bases outside the gene matches. CDR3 in DNA: TGTGCCAGCAGTGAAGTGGGACAGGGCAGGCAGCCCCAGCATTTT. This translates into CASSEVGQGRQPQHF.

The chain joins TRBV19 to TRBJ2-1, with a tentative D call TRBD1 (6 bases). This CDR3 comprises 14 residues. The ends were cut back, 3 bases at V and 7 bases at J, with 13 bases in the middle. Germline V lookup: CDR1 LNHDA, CDR2 SQIVND (reference sequence). CDR3 loop: CASSITPTGNEQFF. Written as DNA, the CDR3 is TGTGCCAGTAGTATTACCCCTACAGGGAATGAGCAGTTCTTC.